Included here is one TCR beta chain sequence, with context. Its cognate antigen is unknown. This entry belongs to a study of shared clonotypes between healthy human individuals. Whole-study findings and limits: Researchers found naive subsets generally carried larger estimated richness than memory subsets. A reduction in generation probabilities was seen for non-shared clonotypes relative to those shared by all four donors.

From germline, CDR1 is SGHDT and CDR2 YYEEEE. This CDR3 is 18 amino acids long. The junction had 16 bases not matched to a gene; V was cut back by 4 bases and J by 7 bases. Researchers divided each subset's genomic DNA evenly across several immunoSEQ plates. Profiling relied on immunoSEQ multiplex PCR, and the TCRdb table lists in-frame clones only, not all of them. The data show about 1 million clones, about 75% seen once. The genes are TRBV5-6 and TRBJ2-2; 10 bases are shared with TRBD2. Sequenced material: memory CD4+ T cells sorted from blood. Subset noted: CD45RA-negative fraction. The origin of this receptor is a man aged 18 to 35 in good health. CDR3 bases: TGTGCCAGCAGCCGGTCGGCGGCTAGCGGGAGTCGGAGCGGGGAGCTGTTTTTT. Translation: CASSRSAASGSRSGELFF. The variable domain in full, with the rest retrieved from reference TRBV5-6 and TRBJ2-2, is DAGVTQSPTHLIKTRGQQVTLRCSPKSGHDTVSWYQQALGQGPQFIFQYYEEEERQRGNFPDRFSGHQFPNYSSELNVNALLLGDSALYLCASSRSAASGSRSGELFFGEGSRLTVL.